The 5 T cell receptor beta chains listed next were all sequenced from one sample in a study of T-cell memory formation after mild COVID-19. TCRdb independently ran MiXCR on the 5' RACE reads; one entry per CDR3 protein. This table has around 25,000 distinct CDR3 sequences, 6.5% to 9% appearing once. Input material: PBMCs or a T cell subset sorted from them (not recorded which). The receptors originated from an adult woman who had mild COVID-19 (a few samples of this study predate the infection). Cell type and time point are not known.

This clonotype was seen at least ten times. The rearrangement joins TRBV6-5 to TRBJ1-1; possibly TRBD1 for D (5 bases). Germline loops: CDR1 MNHEY, CDR2 SVGAGI. V was shortened by 4 bases and J by 11 bases, with 20 bases between the two germline ends. This CDR3 is 14 amino acids long. For the CDR3, the DNA is TGTGCCAGCAGTTTAAGGTCTGCGGGGCCCGGGGCTTTCTTT. Translated, it gives CASSLRSAGPGAFF.

In nucleotides, the CDR3 is TGTGCCAGTAGCTCTCTCGGGACTAGCGCAAACTACGAGCAGTACTTC. Its translation is CASSSLGTSANYEQYF. The J gene is TRBJ2-7, the V gene TRBV19; 10 bases map to TRBD2. The germline V gene encodes CDR1 LNHDA and CDR2 SQIVND (reference sequence). J lost 3 bases, V lost 6 bases, and 11 bases had no gene match. The CDR3 is 16 residues long. The full variable domain, its missing parts supplied by reference TRBV19 and TRBJ2-7, is DGGITQSPKYLFRKEGQNVTLSCEQNLNHDAMYWYRQDPGQGLRLIYYSQIVNDFQKGDIAEGYSVSREKKESFPLTVTSAQKNPTAFYLCASSSLGTSANYEQYFGPGTRLTVT.

This clonotype was counted ten times or more. The chain has TRBV11-3 and TRBJ2-2, with D perhaps matching TRBD1 (5 bases). Trimming shortened V by 8 bases and J by 2 bases, and 12 bases separated the two germline ends. CDR1 and CDR2 from the germline V gene are SGHNT and YENEEA. The CDR3 is made up of 14 amino acids. The CDR3 loop is CASDLRANTGELFF. The CDR3 DNA sequence: TGTGCCAGCGACCTCAGGGCTAACACCGGGGAGCTGTTTTTT.

This clonotype was counted many times. The chain is built from TRBV5-1 and TRBJ2-1; D may correspond to TRBD1 or TRBD2 (5 bases each). CDR1 and CDR2 from the germline V gene are SGHRS and YFSETQ. The CDR3 is 18 residues long. Trimming took off 2 bases at V and 6 bases at J, with 24 bases between the two ends. The CDR3 DNA sequence: TGCGCCAGCAGCTTATGGGGGACGGTAATGTTAGGTCCCAATGAGCAGTTCTTC. Protein product: CASSLWGTVMLGPNEQFF.

This clonotype was detected many times. The chain is built from TRBV5-6 and TRBJ2-3; D is perhaps TRBD1 (6 bases). The CDR3 loop spans 19 amino acids. Per germline, CDR1 SGHDT and CDR2 YYEEEE. Between the trimmed V and J ends, which lost 3 bases and 0 bases, there was a span of 23 bases. CDR3 loop: CASSWDLFTGSLSTDTQYF. CDR3 nucleotides: TGTGCCAGCAGCTGGGATCTTTTTACAGGGAGTCTTAGCACAGATACGCAGTATTTT.